This is a list of T cell receptor beta chains from one sample in a study of cytomegalovirus exposure and HLA in healthy donors. Assay: immunoSEQ multiplex PCR; the TCRdb copy retains only in-frame clones and omits some. The table includes some 160,000 clones, 79% detected once. Sequenced material: PBMCs. Receptors originate from a woman aged 35 to 49 in good health and CMV-seronegative. CDR3s include the opening cysteine and the closing phenylalanine or tryptophan. A D gene is named only where the DNA matches it firmly. Size is omitted from some rows. Given values are once, few, many or a class for expanded clones.

v_call: TRBV4-1; j_call: TRBJ1-2; clone_size: .; d_call: .; cdr3_nt: TGCGCCAGCAGCCAAGGGGCAGGGACACCCATTGGCTATGGCTACACCTTC; cdr3_aa: CASSQGAGTPIGYGYTF
v_call: TRBV19; j_call: TRBJ1-4; clone_size: .; d_call: .; cdr3_nt: TGTGCCAGTAGTACCGGACACGGGAGTGAAAAACTGTTTTTT; cdr3_aa: CASSTGHGSEKLFF
v_call: TRBV5-6; j_call: TRBJ2-7; clone_size: few; d_call: .; cdr3_nt: TGTGCCAGCAGCTTTCCCGGGGTCCCCTACGAGCAGTACTTC; cdr3_aa: CASSFPGVPYEQYF
v_call: TRBV6-1; j_call: TRBJ2-3; clone_size: .; d_call: TRBD2; cdr3_nt: TGTGCCAGCAGTTCTACGGGGGGGCTCACAGATACGCAGTATTTT; cdr3_aa: CASSSTGGLTDTQYF
v_call: TRBV27; j_call: TRBJ1-2; clone_size: few; d_call: TRBD1; cdr3_nt: TGTGCCAGCAGACAAATTGGACAGGGAGGCCTTGGCTACACCTTC; cdr3_aa: CASRQIGQGGLGYTF
v_call: TRBV5-6; j_call: TRBJ2-3; clone_size: .; d_call: .; cdr3_nt: TGTGCCAGCAGCACGAGACTGTCACTTGATACGCAGTATTTT; cdr3_aa: CASSTRLSLDTQYF
v_call: TRBV11-3; j_call: TRBJ1-2; clone_size: .; d_call: TRBD1; cdr3_nt: TGTGCCAGCAGCCCGGGACAGGGGAGGGTGAACTATGGCTACACCTTC; cdr3_aa: CASSPGQGRVNYGYTF
v_call: TRBV10-3; j_call: TRBJ2-7; clone_size: .; d_call: TRBD1; cdr3_nt: TGTGCCATCAGTGAGCCCAGCACCGGGACAGGGTGGAAGCAGTACTTC; cdr3_aa: CAISEPSTGTGWKQYF
v_call: TRBV27; j_call: TRBJ2-3; clone_size: .; d_call: TRBD1; cdr3_nt: TGTGCCAGCAGTCGCCAGGGGGTCCTCACGATTTTT; cdr3_aa: CASSRQGVLTIF
v_call: TRBV2; j_call: TRBJ2-3; clone_size: .; d_call: .; cdr3_nt: TGTGCCAGCAGTGAGTGGCAAAACACAGATACGCAGTATTTT; cdr3_aa: CASSEWQNTDTQYF
v_call: TRBV10-3; j_call: TRBJ2-7; clone_size: few; d_call: .; cdr3_nt: TGTGCCATCAGTGAGAGGCAGGTGCCGGGGGAGCAGTACTTC; cdr3_aa: CAISERQVPGEQYF
v_call: TRBV28; j_call: TRBJ2-1; clone_size: .; d_call: TRBD1; cdr3_nt: TGTGCCAGCACCCTGGACAGGGGGGTCTACAATGAGCAGTTCTTC; cdr3_aa: CASTLDRGVYNEQFF
v_call: TRBV6-5; j_call: TRBJ2-7; clone_size: .; d_call: .; cdr3_nt: TGTGCCAGCAGTTTAAACTACGAGCAGTACTTC; cdr3_aa: CASSLNYEQYF
v_call: TRBV19; j_call: TRBJ1-1; clone_size: .; d_call: TRBD1; cdr3_nt: TGTGCCAGTAGTATCGGGACAGCGAACACTGAAGCTTTCTTT; cdr3_aa: CASSIGTANTEAFF
v_call: TRBV4-1; j_call: TRBJ1-5; clone_size: .; d_call: TRBD1; cdr3_nt: TGCGCCAGCAGCCAAGATGGGACAGACGCGAATCAGCCCCAGCATTTT; cdr3_aa: CASSQDGTDANQPQHF
v_call: TRBV10-3; j_call: TRBJ2-2; clone_size: .; d_call: .; cdr3_nt: TGTGCCATCAGTTCCGTAGGGGAGAACACCGGGGAGCTGTTTTTT; cdr3_aa: CAISSVGENTGELFF
v_call: TRBV2; j_call: TRBJ1-5; clone_size: .; d_call: TRBD1; cdr3_nt: TGTGCCAGCCGGACAGGGAGTTATCAGCCCCAGCATTTT; cdr3_aa: CASRTGSYQPQHF
v_call: TRBV5-4; j_call: TRBJ2-5; clone_size: .; d_call: .; cdr3_nt: TGTGCCAGCAGCTCGAACGCGGTTCCTAAACAAGAGACCCAGTACTTC; cdr3_aa: CASSSNAVPKQETQYF
v_call: TRBV19; j_call: TRBJ1-1; clone_size: .; d_call: TRBD1; cdr3_nt: TGTGCCACCTCAACAGGGGTCGAAGCTTTCTTT; cdr3_aa: CATSTGVEAFF
v_call: TRBV5-6; j_call: TRBJ2-7; clone_size: .; d_call: .; cdr3_nt: TGTGCCAGCAGCATATACAGGGTCGGCGAGCAGTACTTC; cdr3_aa: CASSIYRVGEQYF
v_call: TRBV23-1; j_call: TRBJ2-7; clone_size: .; d_call: TRBD2; cdr3_nt: TGCGCCAGCACCCCGCGGGGGTTCGTCCACGAGCAGTACTTC; cdr3_aa: CASTPRGFVHEQYF
v_call: TRBV6-1; j_call: TRBJ1-1; clone_size: .; d_call: .; cdr3_nt: TGTGCCAGCAGTCGAAAAGGGGCCGGGAACACTGAAGCTTTCTTT; cdr3_aa: CASSRKGAGNTEAFF
v_call: TRBV7-9; j_call: TRBJ2-7; clone_size: .; d_call: TRBD2; cdr3_nt: TGTGCCAGCAGCCATAGCGGGACATCCTACGAGCAGTACTTC; cdr3_aa: CASSHSGTSYEQYF
v_call: TRBV6-6; j_call: TRBJ1-5; clone_size: .; d_call: TRBD1; cdr3_nt: TGTGCCAGTCAGGGGGCTGGCCAGCCCCAGCATTTT; cdr3_aa: CASQGAGQPQHF
v_call: TRBV11-1; j_call: TRBJ2-7; clone_size: .; d_call: TRBD1; cdr3_nt: TGTGCCAGCAGCGCCCTCTCCCGGGACAGGACCTACGAGCAGTACTTC; cdr3_aa: CASSALSRDRTYEQYF
v_call: TRBV10-3; j_call: TRBJ2-1; clone_size: .; d_call: TRBD1; cdr3_nt: TGTGGGACCGGGACAGGCGTCAATGAGCAGTTCTTC; cdr3_aa: CGTGTGVNEQFF
v_call: TRBV7-2; j_call: TRBJ1-5; clone_size: .; d_call: TRBD1; cdr3_nt: TGTGCCAGCAGCTTGGGACAGCTCTGGAATCAGCCCCAGCATTTT; cdr3_aa: CASSLGQLWNQPQHF
v_call: TRBV6-1; j_call: TRBJ2-7; clone_size: .; d_call: .; cdr3_nt: TGTGCCAGCAGTGAAGGGTTTGGAGGAACCTACGAGCAGTACTTC; cdr3_aa: CASSEGFGGTYEQYF
v_call: TRBV4-3; j_call: TRBJ1-5; clone_size: .; d_call: .; cdr3_nt: TGCGCCAGCAGCCAAGAATTGGGCTCCTCTAGCAATCAGCCCCAGCATTTT; cdr3_aa: CASSQELGSSSNQPQHF
v_call: TRBV7-6; j_call: TRBJ2-5; clone_size: .; d_call: .; cdr3_nt: TGTGCCAGCAGTCGAACACAGGGTTCAAGAGAGACCCAGTACTTC; cdr3_aa: CASSRTQGSRETQYF
v_call: TRBV5-1; j_call: TRBJ1-5; clone_size: .; d_call: TRBD1; cdr3_nt: TGCGCCAGCAGCCCCGGGACAGTGGGAAATCAGCCCCAGCATTTT; cdr3_aa: CASSPGTVGNQPQHF
v_call: TRBV25-1; j_call: TRBJ2-7; clone_size: .; d_call: .; cdr3_nt: TGTGCCACCTCGCCCGGGTCCCGACAGTCCTACGAGCAGTACTTC; cdr3_aa: CATSPGSRQSYEQYF
v_call: TRBV7-6; j_call: TRBJ2-3; clone_size: .; d_call: .; cdr3_nt: TGTGCCAGCAGCTTAGGAGCCCCCACAGATACGCAGTATTTT; cdr3_aa: CASSLGAPTDTQYF
v_call: TRBV4-3; j_call: TRBJ2-6; clone_size: .; d_call: TRBD2; cdr3_nt: TGCGCCAGCAGCCACATGGGGGGGGCTGGGGCCAACGTCCTGACTTTC; cdr3_aa: CASSHMGGAGANVLTF
v_call: TRBV7-3; j_call: TRBJ1-2; clone_size: .; d_call: .; cdr3_nt: TGTGCCAGCAGCCCCGGTGGGGGCAAGGGGAGTGGCTACACCTTC; cdr3_aa: CASSPGGGKGSGYTF
v_call: TRBV5-4; j_call: TRBJ2-1; clone_size: .; d_call: TRBD2; cdr3_nt: TGTGCCAGCAGCGGAACTCTAGCGGGACGATACAATGAGCAGTTCTTC; cdr3_aa: CASSGTLAGRYNEQFF
v_call: TRBV6-1; j_call: TRBJ2-1; clone_size: .; d_call: .; cdr3_nt: TGTGCCAGCAGTCCAGCAGGGTTTACCAATGAGCAGTTCTTC; cdr3_aa: CASSPAGFTNEQFF
v_call: TRBV6-6; j_call: TRBJ2-7; clone_size: .; d_call: TRBD1; cdr3_nt: TGTGCCAGCAGGACGGGACAGTTCTACGAGCAGTACTTC; cdr3_aa: CASRTGQFYEQYF
v_call: TRBV4-2; j_call: TRBJ2-5; clone_size: .; d_call: .; cdr3_nt: TGTGCCAGCAGCCCGATATTAAGGGGGGCCTACCAGGGGGGCGCGGGGCAAGAGACCCAGTACTTC; cdr3_aa: CASSPILRGAYQGGAGQETQYF
v_call: TRBV5-1; j_call: TRBJ1-1; clone_size: .; d_call: TRBD1; cdr3_nt: TGCGCCAGCAGCTCACAGGGGAGGACTGAAGCTTTCTTT; cdr3_aa: CASSSQGRTEAFF
v_call: TRBV11-2; j_call: TRBJ1-3; clone_size: .; d_call: .; cdr3_nt: TGTGCCAGCAGCTTAGGGGTGGCAGGGGATGGAAACACCATATATTTT; cdr3_aa: CASSLGVAGDGNTIYF
v_call: TRBV7-9; j_call: TRBJ1-1; clone_size: .; d_call: .; cdr3_nt: TGTGCCAGCAGCTTGGAGGGACCGCGTGAGGCTTTCTTT; cdr3_aa: CASSLEGPREAFF
v_call: TRBV21-1; j_call: TRBJ2-1; clone_size: .; d_call: .; cdr3_nt: TGTGCCAGCCGCCTAGGGGAGGGATACAATGAGCAGTTCTTC; cdr3_aa: CASRLGEGYNEQFF
v_call: TRBV11-2; j_call: TRBJ1-2; clone_size: .; d_call: TRBD1; cdr3_nt: TGTGCCAGCAGCCAGGGACAGTTAGAGGTTGGCTATGGCTACACCTTC; cdr3_aa: CASSQGQLEVGYGYTF
v_call: TRBV5-1; j_call: TRBJ1-2; clone_size: .; d_call: .; cdr3_nt: TGCGCCAGCAGCCTAACGACAGCCAACTATGGCTACACCTTC; cdr3_aa: CASSLTTANYGYTF
v_call: TRBV5-4; j_call: TRBJ2-7; clone_size: few; d_call: .; cdr3_nt: TGTGCCAGCAGCTCTGAACCGGGGGACAGCGGGGGCGAGCAGTACTTC; cdr3_aa: CASSSEPGDSGGEQYF
v_call: TRBV7-8; j_call: TRBJ2-7; clone_size: .; d_call: .; cdr3_nt: TGTGCCAGCAGCCCCACCCGCCAGGGCCCCTACGAGCAGTACTTC; cdr3_aa: CASSPTRQGPYEQYF
v_call: TRBV6-6; j_call: TRBJ2-1; clone_size: once; d_call: TRBD2; cdr3_nt: TGTGCCAGCCGGACTAGTCCCTACAATGAGCAGTTCTTC; cdr3_aa: CASRTSPYNEQFF
v_call: TRBV6-1; j_call: TRBJ1-1; clone_size: .; d_call: .; cdr3_nt: TGTGCCAGCAGGCAGGGCTCCGGAGTTAACACTGAAGCTTTCTTT; cdr3_aa: CASRQGSGVNTEAFF
v_call: TRBV11-2; j_call: TRBJ2-3; clone_size: .; d_call: .; cdr3_nt: TGTGCCAGCAGCTCAGGCGTCTGGGCTAGCACAGATACGCAGTATTTT; cdr3_aa: CASSSGVWASTDTQYF
v_call: TRBV30; j_call: TRBJ2-7; clone_size: .; d_call: .; cdr3_nt: TGTGCCAGCACGGGGTGGGACTACGAGCAGTACTTC; cdr3_aa: CASTGWDYEQYF
v_call: TRBV5-1; j_call: TRBJ1-5; clone_size: .; d_call: .; cdr3_nt: TGCGCCAGCAGTTGGGGCGGGGGCGCCGGTCAGCCCCAGCATTTT; cdr3_aa: CASSWGGGAGQPQHF
v_call: TRBV5-6; j_call: TRBJ1-5; clone_size: .; d_call: .; cdr3_nt: TGTGCCAGCAGCTTGGGACAGTATAGCAATCAGCCCCAGCATTTT; cdr3_aa: CASSLGQYSNQPQHF